This T cell receptor beta chain was obtained from a study of blood T cell repertoires in COVID-19. Study-wide background: PBMCs, B-cell-depleted T cells, or T cells were the source of the cDNA or gDNA that made up the material.

Under the authors' procedure: It was from reference gene primer amplification that nucleated cell counts were estimated. This table comes from immunoSEQ multiplex PCR, and its TCRdb copy is limited to in-frame clones, with some not included. The D gene and trimming were derived from the DNA, and the V and J assignments and clone size from that table. This table holds about 410,000 clones, roughly 91% found once. Participants came from roughly 23 US areas, aged roughly 18 to 90 years. CDR3 size: 15 residues. Germline CDR1 is SGHTS and CDR2 is YDEGEE. Trimming removed 3 bases from V and 6 bases from J; junction bases left unmatched: 10.

This receptor was identified in a man aged 18-30 years who had recovered from COVID-19. The chain couples TRBV5-8 to TRBJ1-2; 8 bases map to TRBD1. The specimen sequenced was PBMCs or T cells enriched from blood (not recorded which). CDR3 bases: TGTGCCAGCAGCTCCCATTCGACAGGGGTGAATGGCTACACCTTC. This codes for CASSSHSTGVNGYTF.